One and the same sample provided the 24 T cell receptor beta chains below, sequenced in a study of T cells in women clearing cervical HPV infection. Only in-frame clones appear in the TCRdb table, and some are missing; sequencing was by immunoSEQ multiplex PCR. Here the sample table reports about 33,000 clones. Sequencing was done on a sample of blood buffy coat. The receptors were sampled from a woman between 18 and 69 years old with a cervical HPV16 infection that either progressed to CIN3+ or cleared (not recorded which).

Partial CDR3 DNA: TGCGCCAGCAGCCACCTTCGGACAGGGGGCATGAGGGAGACC. Protein sequence: CASSHLRTGGMRET. In full, the CDR3 is CASSHLRTGGMRETQYF. The J gene is TRBJ2-5, the V gene TRBV5-1; 11 bases match TRBD1. Read coverage stops 3 residues before the CDR3 terminus; the germline J gene supplies the remainder. The CDR3 totals 17 residues. Trimming at V came to 4 bases and at J to 5 bases, leaving 13 bases not matched to a gene. Germline assignment: CDR1 SGHRS and CDR2 YFSETQ. Based on the CDR3 plus reference TRBV5-1 and TRBJ2-5, the full variable domain is KAGVTQTPRYLIKTRGQQVTLSCSPISGHRSVSWYQQTPGQGLQFLFEYFSETQRNKGNFPGRFSGRQFSNSRSEMNVSTLELGDSALYLCASSHLRTGGMRETQYFGPGTRLLVL.

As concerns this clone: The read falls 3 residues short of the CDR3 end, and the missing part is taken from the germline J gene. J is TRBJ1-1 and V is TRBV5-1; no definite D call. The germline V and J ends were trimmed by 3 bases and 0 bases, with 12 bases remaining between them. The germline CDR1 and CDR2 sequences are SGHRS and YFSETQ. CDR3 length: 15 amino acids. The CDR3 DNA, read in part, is TGCGCCAGCAGCTCCCAGAGTTCCATGAACACTGAA. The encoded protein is CASSSQSSMNTE. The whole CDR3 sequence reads CASSSQSSMNTEAFF.

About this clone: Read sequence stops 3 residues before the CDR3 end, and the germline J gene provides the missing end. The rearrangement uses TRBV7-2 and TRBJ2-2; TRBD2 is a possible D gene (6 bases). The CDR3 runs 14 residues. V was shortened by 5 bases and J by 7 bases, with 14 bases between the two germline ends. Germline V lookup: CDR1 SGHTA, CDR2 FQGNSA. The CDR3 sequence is CASSTLGGGGELFF. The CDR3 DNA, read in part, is TGTGCCAGCAGCACCTTGGGGGGAGGCGGGGAG.

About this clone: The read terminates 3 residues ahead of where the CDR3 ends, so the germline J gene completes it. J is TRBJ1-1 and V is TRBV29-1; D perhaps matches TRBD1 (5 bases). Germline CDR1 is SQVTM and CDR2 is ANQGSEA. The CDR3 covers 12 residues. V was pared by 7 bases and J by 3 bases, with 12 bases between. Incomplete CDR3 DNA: TGCAGCGGAGGATCGGGGGACACTGAA. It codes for CSGGSGDTE. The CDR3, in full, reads CSGGSGDTEAFF.

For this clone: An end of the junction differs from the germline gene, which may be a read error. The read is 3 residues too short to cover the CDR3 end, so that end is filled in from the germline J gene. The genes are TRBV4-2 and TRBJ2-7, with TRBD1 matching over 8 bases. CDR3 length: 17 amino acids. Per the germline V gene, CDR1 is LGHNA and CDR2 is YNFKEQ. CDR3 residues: CASSQTWQGARDYEQYF. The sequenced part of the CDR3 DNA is TGCGCCAGCAGCCAAACGTGGCAGGGGGCGCGGGACTACGAG.

The DNA read from the CDR3 is TGTGCCAGTAGTTCATCAGGGGGCGCGTTGTTAGACACC. Amino acids: CASSSSGGALLDT. The whole CDR3 protein reads CASSSSGGALLDTIYF. This chain links TRBV19 with TRBJ1-3; 8 nucleotides align to TRBD1. The read terminates 3 residues before the CDR3 end, so the remaining end is supplied by the germline J gene. Germline CDR1 and CDR2: LNHDA and SQIVND (reference sequence). V was pared by 5 bases and J by 8 bases, with 14 bases of the junction left unmatched. The CDR3 has 16 residues.

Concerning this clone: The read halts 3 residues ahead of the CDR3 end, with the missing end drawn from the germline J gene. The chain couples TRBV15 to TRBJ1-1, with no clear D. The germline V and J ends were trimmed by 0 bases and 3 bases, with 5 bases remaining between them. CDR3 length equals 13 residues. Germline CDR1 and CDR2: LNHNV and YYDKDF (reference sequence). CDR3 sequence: CATSRDRDTEAFF. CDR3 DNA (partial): TGTGCCACCAGCAGAGATAGGGACACTGAA. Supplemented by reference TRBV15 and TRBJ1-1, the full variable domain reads DAMVIQNPRYQVTQFGKPVTLSCSQTLNHNVMYWYQQKSSQAPKLLFHYYDKDFNNEADTPDNFQSRRPNTSFCFLDIRSPGLGDTAMYLCATSRDRDTEAFFGQGTRLTVV.

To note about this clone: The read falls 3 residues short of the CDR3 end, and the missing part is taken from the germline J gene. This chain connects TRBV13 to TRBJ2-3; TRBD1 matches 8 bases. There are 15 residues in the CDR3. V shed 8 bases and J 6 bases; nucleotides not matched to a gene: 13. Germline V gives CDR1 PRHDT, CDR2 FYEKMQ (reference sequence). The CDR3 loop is CASSAAGGDQDTQYF. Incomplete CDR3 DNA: TGTGCCAGCTCGGCGGCAGGGGGCGACCAGGATACG.

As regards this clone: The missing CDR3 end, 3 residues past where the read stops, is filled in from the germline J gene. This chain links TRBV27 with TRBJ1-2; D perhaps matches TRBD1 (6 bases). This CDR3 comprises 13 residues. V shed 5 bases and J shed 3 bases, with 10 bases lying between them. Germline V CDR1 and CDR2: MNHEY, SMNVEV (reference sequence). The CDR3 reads CASSLTGDYGYTF. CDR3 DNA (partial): TGTGCCAGCAGTCTGACAGGAGACTATGGC.

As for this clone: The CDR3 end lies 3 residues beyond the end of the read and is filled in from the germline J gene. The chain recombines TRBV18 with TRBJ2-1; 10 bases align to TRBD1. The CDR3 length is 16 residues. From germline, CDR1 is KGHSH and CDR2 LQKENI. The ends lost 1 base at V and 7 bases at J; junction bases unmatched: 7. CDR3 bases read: TGTGCCAGCTCACCACTGGTGACAGGGGGCGTAAATGAG. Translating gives CASSPLVTGGVNE. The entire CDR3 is CASSPLVTGGVNEQFF.

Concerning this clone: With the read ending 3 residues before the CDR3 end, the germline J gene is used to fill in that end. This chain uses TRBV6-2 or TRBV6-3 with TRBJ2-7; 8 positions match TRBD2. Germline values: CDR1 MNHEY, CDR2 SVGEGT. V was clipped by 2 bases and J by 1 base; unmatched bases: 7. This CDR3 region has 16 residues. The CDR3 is CASSYPGGWSSYEQYF. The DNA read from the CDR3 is TGTGCCAGCAGTTACCCGGGGGGGTGGTCTTCCTACGAG.

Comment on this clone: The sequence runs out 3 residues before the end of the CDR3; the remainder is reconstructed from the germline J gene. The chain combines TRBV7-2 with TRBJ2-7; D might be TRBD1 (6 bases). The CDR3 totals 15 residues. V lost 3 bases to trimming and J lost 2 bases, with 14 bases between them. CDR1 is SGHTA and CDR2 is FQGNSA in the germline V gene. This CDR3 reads CASSFSRGAPYEQYF. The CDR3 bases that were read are TGTGCCAGCAGCTTCAGCAGGGGAGCACCCTACGAG.

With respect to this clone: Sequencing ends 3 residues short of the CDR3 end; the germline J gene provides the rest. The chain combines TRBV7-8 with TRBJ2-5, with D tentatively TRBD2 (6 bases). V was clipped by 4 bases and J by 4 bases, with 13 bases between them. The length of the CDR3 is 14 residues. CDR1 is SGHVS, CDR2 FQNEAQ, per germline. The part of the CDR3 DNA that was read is TGTGCCAGCAGCTCTAGACTAGAGGGAGAGACC. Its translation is CASSSRLEGET. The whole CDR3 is CASSSRLEGETQYF.

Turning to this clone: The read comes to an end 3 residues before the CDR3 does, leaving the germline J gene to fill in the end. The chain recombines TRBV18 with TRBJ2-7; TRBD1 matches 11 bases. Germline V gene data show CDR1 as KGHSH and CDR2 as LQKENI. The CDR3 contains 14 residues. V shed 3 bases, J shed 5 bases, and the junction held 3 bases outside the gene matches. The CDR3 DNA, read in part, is TGTGCCAGCTCACCGGGACAGGGGGTCCACGAG. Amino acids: CASSPGQGVHE. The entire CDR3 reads CASSPGQGVHEQYF.

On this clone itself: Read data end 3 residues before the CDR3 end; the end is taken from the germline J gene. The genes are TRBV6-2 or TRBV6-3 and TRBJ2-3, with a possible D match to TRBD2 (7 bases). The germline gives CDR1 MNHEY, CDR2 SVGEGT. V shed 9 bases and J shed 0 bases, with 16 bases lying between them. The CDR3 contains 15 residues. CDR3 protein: CASSRGGGSTDTQYF. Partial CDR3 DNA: TGTGCCAGTTCTAGGGGCGGGGGCAGCACAGATACG.

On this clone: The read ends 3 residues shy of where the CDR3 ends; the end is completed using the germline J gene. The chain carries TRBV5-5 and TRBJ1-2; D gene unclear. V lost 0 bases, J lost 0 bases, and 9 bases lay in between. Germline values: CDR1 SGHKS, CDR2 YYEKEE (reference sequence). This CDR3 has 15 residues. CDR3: CASSLEELANYGYTF. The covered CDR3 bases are TGTGCCAGCAGCTTGGAAGAGTTAGCTAACTATGGC.

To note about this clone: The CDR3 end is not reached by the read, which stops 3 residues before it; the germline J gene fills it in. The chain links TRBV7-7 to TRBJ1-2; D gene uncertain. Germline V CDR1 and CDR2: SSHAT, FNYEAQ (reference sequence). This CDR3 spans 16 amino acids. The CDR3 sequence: CASNNRVSGVTDTYTF. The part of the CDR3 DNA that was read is TGTGCCAGCAACAATCGAGTAAGCGGGGTCACAGATACC.

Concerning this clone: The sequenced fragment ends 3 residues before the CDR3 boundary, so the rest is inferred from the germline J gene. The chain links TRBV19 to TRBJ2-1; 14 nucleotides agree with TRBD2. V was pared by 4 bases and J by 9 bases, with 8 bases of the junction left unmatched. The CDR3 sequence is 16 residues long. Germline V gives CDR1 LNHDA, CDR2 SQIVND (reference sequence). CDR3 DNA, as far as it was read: TGTGCCAGTAGTACCCCGACTAGCGGGAGGGGGGGTGAG. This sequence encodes CASSTPTSGRGGE. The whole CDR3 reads CASSTPTSGRGGEQFF.

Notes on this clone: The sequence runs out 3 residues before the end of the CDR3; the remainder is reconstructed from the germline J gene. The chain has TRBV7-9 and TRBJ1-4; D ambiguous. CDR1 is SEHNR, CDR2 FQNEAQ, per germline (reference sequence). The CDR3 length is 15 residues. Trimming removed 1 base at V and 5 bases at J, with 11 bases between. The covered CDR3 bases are TGTGCCAGCAGCTTAGGGCGGGGATCGAATGAAAAA. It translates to CASSLGRGSNEK. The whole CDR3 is CASSLGRGSNEKLFF.

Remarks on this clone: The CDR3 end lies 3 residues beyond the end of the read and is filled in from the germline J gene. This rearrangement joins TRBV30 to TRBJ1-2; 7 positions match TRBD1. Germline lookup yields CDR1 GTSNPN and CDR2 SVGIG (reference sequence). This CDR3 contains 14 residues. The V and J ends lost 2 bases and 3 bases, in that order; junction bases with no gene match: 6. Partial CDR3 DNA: TGTGCCTGGAGTCGACCCGGGACAGACTATGGC. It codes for CAWSRPGTDYG. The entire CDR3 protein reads CAWSRPGTDYGYTF.

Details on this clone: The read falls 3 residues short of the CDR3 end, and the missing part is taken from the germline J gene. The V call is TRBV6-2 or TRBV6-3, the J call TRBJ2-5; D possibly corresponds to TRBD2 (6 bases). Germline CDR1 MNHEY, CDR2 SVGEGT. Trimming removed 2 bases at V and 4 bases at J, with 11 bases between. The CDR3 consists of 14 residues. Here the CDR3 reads CASSYTLGGETQYF. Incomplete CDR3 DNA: TGTGCCAGCAGTTACACTCTGGGGGGAGAGACC.

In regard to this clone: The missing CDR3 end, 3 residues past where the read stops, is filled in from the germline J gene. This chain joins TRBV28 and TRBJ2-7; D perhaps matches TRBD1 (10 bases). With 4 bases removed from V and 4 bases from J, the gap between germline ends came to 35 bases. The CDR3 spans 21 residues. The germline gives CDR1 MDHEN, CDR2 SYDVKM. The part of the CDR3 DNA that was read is TGTGCCAGCAGTTGGGGCGGGCTCGGACAGGGGGACGCGGGAGGGCCTTACGAG. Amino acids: CASSWGGLGQGDAGGPYE. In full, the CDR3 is CASSWGGLGQGDAGGPYEQYF.

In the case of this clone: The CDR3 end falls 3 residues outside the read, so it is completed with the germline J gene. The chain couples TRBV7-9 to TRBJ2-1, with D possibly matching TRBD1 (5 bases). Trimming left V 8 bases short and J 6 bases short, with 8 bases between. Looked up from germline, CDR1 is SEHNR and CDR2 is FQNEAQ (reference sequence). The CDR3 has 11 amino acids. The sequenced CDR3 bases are TGTGCCAGCCAAGGGGTCAATGAG. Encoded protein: CASQGVNE. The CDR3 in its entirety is CASQGVNEQFF.

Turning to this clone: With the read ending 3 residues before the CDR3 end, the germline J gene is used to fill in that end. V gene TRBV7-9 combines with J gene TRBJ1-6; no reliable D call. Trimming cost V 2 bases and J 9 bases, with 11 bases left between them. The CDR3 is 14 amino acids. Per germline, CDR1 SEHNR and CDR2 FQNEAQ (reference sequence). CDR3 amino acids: CASSLPGLGSPLHF. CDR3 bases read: TGTGCCAGCAGCTTACCGGGGTTGGGTTCACCC.